Each of the 6 T cell receptor beta chains below was sequenced from the same sample in a study of blood T cell repertoires in COVID-19. The assay was immunoSEQ multiplex PCR, and TCRdb's table has in-frame clones only and misses some. The sample carries more than 250,000 clones, over 70% recorded once. The sequenced sample consisted of peripheral blood. These receptors all stem from a woman in her 50s with acute or convalescent COVID-19.

The chain has TRBV5-1 and TRBJ2-2, with a possible D match to TRBD1 (5 bases). Trimming left V 0 bases short and J 6 bases short, with 9 bases between. The CDR3 sequence is 14 residues long. The germline gives CDR1 SGHRS, CDR2 YFSETQ. The CDR3 is CASSLAGSAGELFF. Here the CDR3 DNA reads TGCGCCAGCAGCTTGGCAGGGTCGGCCGGGGAGCTGTTTTTT.

The gene calls are TRBV18 and TRBJ2-1; perhaps TRBD2 as D (5 bases). In germline, CDR1 is KGHSH, CDR2 LQKENI. Trimming cost V 4 bases and J 6 bases, with 10 bases left between them. The CDR3 is made up of 13 amino acids. The CDR3 protein is CASSRGSGNEQFF. CDR3 sequence (DNA): TGTGCCAGCTCACGAGGGTCCGGCAATGAGCAGTTCTTC.

For this clone: This sample includes further DNA sequences coding for the same CDR3. V usage is TRBV19 and J usage is TRBJ1-2, with 8 bases identical to TRBD1. Germline V gene data show CDR1 as LNHDA and CDR2 as SQIVND (reference sequence). Trimming removed 3 bases from V and 4 bases from J; junction bases left unmatched: 4. This CDR3 is built from 14 residues. CDR3: CASSIGGQGYGYTF. In DNA, the CDR3 is TGTGCCAGTAGTATCGGCGGACAGGGCTATGGCTACACCTTC.

This clone was seen more than once but under ten times. The rearrangement uses TRBV9 and TRBJ2-5, with 13 bases aligning to TRBD2. V lost 4 bases and J lost 7; bases outside the gene matches: 13. The length of the CDR3 is 17 residues. Germline loops: CDR1 SGDLS, CDR2 YYNGEE. The CDR3: CASSSKLAGGPRGTQYF. For the CDR3, the DNA is TGTGCCAGCAGCTCCAAACTAGCGGGAGGGCCTCGGGGGACCCAGTACTTC. The complete variable domain, with remaining parts taken from reference TRBV9 and TRBJ2-5, reads DSGVTQTPKHLITATGQRVTLRCSPRSGDLSVYWYQQSLDQGLQFLIQYYNGEERAKGNILERFSAQQFPDLHSELNLSSLELGDSALYFCASSSKLAGGPRGTQYFGPGTRLLVL.

V and J are TRBV18 and TRBJ1-4, with 7 bases lining up with TRBD1. There are 16 residues in the CDR3. Per the germline V gene, CDR1 is KGHSH and CDR2 is LQKENI. J gave up 4 bases and V 0 bases, and 5 bases lay outside the gene matches. CDR3 in amino acids: CASSPPSRGNNEKLFF. For the CDR3, the DNA is TGTGCCAGCTCACCACCGTCCAGGGGGAATAATGAAAAACTGTTTTTT.

CDR3 in DNA: TGTGCCAGCAGTTCACAGGGGGCCTCCTACAATGAGCAGTTCTTC. It specifies CASSSQGASYNEQFF. The V call is TRBV7-2, the J call TRBJ2-1, with 9 nucleotides matching TRBD1. The germline V gene has CDR1 SGHTA and CDR2 FQGNSA. V shed 6 bases and J 0 bases; nucleotides not matched to a gene: 3. This CDR3 contains 15 residues.